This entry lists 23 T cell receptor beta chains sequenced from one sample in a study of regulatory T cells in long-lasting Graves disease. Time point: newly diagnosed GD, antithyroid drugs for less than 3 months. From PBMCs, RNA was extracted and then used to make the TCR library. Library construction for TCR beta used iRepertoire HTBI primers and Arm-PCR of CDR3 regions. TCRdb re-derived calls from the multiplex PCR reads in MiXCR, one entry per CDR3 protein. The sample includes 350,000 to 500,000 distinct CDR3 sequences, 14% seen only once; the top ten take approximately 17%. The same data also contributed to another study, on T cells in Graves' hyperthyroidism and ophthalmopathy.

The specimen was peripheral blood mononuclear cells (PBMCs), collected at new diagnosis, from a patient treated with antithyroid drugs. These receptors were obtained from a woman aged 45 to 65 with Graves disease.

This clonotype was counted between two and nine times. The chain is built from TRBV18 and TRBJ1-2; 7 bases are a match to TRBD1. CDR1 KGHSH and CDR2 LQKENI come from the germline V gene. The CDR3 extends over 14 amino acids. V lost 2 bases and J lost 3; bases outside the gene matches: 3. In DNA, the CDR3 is TGTGCCAGCTCACCAGACAGGGAGGACTATGGCTACACCTTC. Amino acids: CASSPDREDYGYTF.

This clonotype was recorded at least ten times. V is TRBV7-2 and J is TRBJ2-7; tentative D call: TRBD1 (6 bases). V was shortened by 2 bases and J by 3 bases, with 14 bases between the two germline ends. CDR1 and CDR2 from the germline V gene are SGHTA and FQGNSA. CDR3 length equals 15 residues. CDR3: CASSLSYRVGYEQYF. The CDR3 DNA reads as TGTGCCAGCAGCTTATCATACAGGGTTGGCTACGAGCAGTACTTC.

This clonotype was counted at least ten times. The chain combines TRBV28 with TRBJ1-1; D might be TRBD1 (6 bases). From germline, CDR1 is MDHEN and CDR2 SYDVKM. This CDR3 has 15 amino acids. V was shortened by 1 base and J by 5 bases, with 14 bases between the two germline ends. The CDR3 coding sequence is TGTGCCAGCAGTTTATCAAAGGGGGTTCGGACTGAAGCTTTCTTT. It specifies CASSLSKGVRTEAFF.

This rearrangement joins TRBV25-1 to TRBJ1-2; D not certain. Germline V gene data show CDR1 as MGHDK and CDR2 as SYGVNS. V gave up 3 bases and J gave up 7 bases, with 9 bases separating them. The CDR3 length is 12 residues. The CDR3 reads CASSDSVGGYTF. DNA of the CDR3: TGTGCCAGCAGTGATTCCGTTGGTGGCTACACCTTC.

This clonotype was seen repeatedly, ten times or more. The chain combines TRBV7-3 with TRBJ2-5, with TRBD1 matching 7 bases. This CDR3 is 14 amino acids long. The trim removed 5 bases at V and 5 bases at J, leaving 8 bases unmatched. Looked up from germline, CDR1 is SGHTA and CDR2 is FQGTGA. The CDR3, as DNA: TGTGCCAGCAGCCGTAATCAGGGGGACGAGACCCAGTACTTC. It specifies CASSRNQGDETQYF.

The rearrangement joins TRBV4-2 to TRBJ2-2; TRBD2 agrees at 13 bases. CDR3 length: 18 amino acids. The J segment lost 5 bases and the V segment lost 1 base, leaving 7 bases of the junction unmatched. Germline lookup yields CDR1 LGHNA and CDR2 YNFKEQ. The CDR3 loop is CASSQAYGLAGVTGELFF. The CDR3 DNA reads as TGTGCCAGCAGCCAAGCCTACGGACTAGCGGGAGTTACCGGGGAGCTGTTTTTT.

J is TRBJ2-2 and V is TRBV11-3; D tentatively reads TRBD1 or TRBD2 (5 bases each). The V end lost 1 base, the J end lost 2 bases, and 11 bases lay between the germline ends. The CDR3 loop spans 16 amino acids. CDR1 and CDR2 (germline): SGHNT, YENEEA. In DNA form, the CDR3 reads TGTGCCAGCAGCTTAGCCCGGGACGGAAACACCGGGGAGCTGTTTTTT. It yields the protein CASSLARDGNTGELFF.

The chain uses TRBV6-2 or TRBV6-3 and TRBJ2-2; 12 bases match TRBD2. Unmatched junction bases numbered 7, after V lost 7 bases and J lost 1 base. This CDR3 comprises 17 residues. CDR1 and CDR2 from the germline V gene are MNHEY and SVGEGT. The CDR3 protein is CASKRLAGVENTGELFF. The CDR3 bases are TGTGCCAGCAAAAGACTAGCGGGAGTAGAGAACACCGGGGAGCTGTTTTTT.

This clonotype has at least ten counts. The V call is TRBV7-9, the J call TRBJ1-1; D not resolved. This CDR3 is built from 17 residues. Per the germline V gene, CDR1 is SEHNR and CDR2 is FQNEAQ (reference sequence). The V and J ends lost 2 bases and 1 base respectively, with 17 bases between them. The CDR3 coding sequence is TGTGCCAGCAGCTTACGACGTGGCTCGGCCCCGAACACTGAAGCTTTCTTT. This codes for CASSLRRGSAPNTEAFF.

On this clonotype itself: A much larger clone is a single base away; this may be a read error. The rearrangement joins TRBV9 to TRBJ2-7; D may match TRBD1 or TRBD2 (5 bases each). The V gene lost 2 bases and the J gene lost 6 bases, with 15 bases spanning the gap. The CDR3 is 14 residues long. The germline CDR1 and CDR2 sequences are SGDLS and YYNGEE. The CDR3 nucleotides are TGTGCCAGCAGCGTCGGGGCAGGGTTCTCCGAGCAGTACTTC. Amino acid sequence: CASSVGAGFSEQYF.

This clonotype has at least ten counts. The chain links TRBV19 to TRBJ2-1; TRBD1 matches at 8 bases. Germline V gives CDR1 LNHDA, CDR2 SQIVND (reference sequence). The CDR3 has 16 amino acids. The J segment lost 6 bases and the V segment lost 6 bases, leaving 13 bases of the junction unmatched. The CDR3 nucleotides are TGTGCCAGTAGCCTATTCGGGGACAGGATAGGCAATGAGCAGTTCTTC. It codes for CASSLFGDRIGNEQFF. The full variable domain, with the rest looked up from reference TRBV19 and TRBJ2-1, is DGGITQSPKYLFRKEGQNVTLSCEQNLNHDAMYWYRQDPGQGLRLIYYSQIVNDFQKGDIAEGYSVSREKKESFPLTVTSAQKNPTAFYLCASSLFGDRIGNEQFFGPGTRLTVL.

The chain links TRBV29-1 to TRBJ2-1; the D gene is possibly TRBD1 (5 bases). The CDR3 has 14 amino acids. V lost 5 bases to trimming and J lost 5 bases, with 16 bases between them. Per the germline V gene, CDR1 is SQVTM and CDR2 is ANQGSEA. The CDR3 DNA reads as TGCAGCGTTCGCAAAACAGGACCCCACAATGAGCAGTTCTTC. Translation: CSVRKTGPHNEQFF.

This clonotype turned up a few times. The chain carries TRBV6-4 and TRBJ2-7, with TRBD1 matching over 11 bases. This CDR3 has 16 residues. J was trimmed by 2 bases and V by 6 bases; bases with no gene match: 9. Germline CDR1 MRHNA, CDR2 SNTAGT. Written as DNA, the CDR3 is TGTGCCAGCAGCCCAAGAGGACAGGGGGCGACCTACGAGCAGTACTTC. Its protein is CASSPRGQGATYEQYF.

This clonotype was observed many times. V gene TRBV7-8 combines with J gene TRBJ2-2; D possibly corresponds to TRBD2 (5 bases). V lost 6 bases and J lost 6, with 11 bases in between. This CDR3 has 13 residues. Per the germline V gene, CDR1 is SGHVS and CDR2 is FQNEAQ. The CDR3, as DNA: TGTGCCAGCAGGTCTAGCTCGGCCGGGGAGCTGTTTTTT. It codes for CASRSSSAGELFF.

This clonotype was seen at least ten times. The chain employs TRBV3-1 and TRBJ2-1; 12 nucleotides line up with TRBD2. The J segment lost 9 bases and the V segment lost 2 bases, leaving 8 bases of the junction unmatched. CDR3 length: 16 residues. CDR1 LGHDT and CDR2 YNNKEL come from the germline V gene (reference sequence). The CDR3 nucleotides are TGTGCCAGCAGCCAACTTGGGACTAGCGGGCTGGGTGAGCAGTTCTTC. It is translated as CASSQLGTSGLGEQFF.

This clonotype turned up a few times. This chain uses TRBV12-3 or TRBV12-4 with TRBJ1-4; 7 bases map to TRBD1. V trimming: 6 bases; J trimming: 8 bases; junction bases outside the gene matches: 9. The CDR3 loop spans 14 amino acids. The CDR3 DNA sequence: TGTGCCAGCAGCCCGACAGGGTTCGTGGAAAAACTGTTTTTT. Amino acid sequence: CASSPTGFVEKLFF.

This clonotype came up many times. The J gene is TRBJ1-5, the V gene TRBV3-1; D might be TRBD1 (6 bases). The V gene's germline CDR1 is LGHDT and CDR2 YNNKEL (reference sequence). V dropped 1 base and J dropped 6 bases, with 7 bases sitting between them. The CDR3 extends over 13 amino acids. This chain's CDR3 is CASSQARGQPQHF. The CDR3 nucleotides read TGTGCCAGCAGCCAAGCCAGGGGTCAGCCCCAGCATTTT.

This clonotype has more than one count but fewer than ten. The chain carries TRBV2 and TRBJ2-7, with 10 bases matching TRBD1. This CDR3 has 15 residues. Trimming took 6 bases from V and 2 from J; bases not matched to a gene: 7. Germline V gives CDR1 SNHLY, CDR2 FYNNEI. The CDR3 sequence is CASRLAGTGAYEQYF. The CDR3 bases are TGTGCCAGCAGACTAGCCGGGACAGGGGCCTACGAGCAGTACTTC.

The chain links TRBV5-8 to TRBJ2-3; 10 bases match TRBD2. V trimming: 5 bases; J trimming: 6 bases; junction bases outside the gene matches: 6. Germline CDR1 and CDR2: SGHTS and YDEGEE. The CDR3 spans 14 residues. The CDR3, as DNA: TGTGCCAGCAGACCAGCGGGAGGGCCCGATACGCAGTATTTT. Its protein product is CASRPAGGPDTQYF. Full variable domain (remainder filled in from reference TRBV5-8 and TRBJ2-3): EAGVTQSPTHLIKTRGQQATLRCSPISGHTSVYWYQQALGLGLQFLLWYDEGEERNRGNFPPRFSGRQFPNYSSELNVNALELEDSALYLCASRPAGGPDTQYFGPGTRLTVL.

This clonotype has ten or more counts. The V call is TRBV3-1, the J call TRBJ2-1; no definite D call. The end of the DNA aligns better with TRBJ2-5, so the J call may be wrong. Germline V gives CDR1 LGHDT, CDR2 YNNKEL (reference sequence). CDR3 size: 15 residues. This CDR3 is CASSQDPGSQETQYF. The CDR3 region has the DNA TGTGCCAGCAGCCAAGATCCTGGCAGCCAAGAGACCCAGTACTTC.

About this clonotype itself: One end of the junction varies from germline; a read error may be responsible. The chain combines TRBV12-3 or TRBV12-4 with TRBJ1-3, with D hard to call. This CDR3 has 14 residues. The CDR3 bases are TGTGCCAGCAGACCAGTAAGCTCTGGAAGCACCATATATTTT. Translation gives CASRPVSSGSTIYF.

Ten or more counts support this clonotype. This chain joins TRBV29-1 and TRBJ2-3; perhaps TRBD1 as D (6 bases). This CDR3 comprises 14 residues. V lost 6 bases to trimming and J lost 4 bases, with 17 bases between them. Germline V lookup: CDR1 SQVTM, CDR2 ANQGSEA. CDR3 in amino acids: CSVEHQYRADTQYF. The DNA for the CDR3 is TGCAGCGTGGAGCATCAATACAGGGCAGATACGCAGTATTTT.

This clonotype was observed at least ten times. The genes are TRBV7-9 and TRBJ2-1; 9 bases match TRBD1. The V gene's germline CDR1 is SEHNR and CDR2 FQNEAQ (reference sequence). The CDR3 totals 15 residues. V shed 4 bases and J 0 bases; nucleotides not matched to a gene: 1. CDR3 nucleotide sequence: TGTGCCAGCAGCTGGACAGGGGACTCCTACAATGAGCAGTTCTTC. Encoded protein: CASSWTGDSYNEQFF.